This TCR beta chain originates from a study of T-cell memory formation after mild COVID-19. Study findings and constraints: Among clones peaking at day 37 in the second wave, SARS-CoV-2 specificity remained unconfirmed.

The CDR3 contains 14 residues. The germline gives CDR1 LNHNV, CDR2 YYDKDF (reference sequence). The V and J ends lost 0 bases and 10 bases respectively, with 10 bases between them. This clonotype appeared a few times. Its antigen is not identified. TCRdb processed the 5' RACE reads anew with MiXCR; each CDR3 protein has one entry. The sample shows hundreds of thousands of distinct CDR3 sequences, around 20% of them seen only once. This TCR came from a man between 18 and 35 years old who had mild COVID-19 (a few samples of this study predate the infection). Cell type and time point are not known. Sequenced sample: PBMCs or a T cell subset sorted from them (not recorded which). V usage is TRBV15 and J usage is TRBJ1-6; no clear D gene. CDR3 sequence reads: CATSREGRVSPLHF. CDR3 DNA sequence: TGTGCCACCAGCAGAGAGGGGAGGGTATCACCCCTCCACTTT.